This TCR beta chain was recorded in a study of siplizumab effects on memory and regulatory T cells (dated by TCRdb to about 2019). Turning to the overall study: The study examined how the anti-CD2 antibody siplizumab affects alloreactive T-cell subsets in allogeneic mixed lymphocyte reactions built from human PBMCs. What the work shows at the level of the full study, not this receptor alone: A naive or memory phenotype could not be assigned to roughly 75-95% of proliferating CD4+ or CD8+ clones. The cumulative frequency of alloreactive sequences that could be traced back to unstimulated CD4+ memory T cells was significantly reduced by siplizumab. Greater diversity appeared to be present in unstimulated naive T cells than in memory T cells, and a substantial contribution to the alloresponse seemed to be made by naive cells. No functional confirmation was obtained for the suppressive function of proliferating Tregs from siplizumab cultures. Among mappable alloreactive CD4+ clones, an average Treg-derived fraction of almost 70% was observed with siplizumab, compared with 25% to 30% in control reactions. Because sequences at frequencies below about 10^-5 were poorly captured, only a minor fraction of alloreactive clones could be mapped back to unstimulated subsets.

Of note for this clone: There is no known antigen for this receptor. The junction does not match germline at one end; this may be a read error.

Additional sequencing covered unstimulated subsets from a few donor pairs, namely CD8+ effector memory, CD4+ naive, CD8+ TEMRA, CD4+ memory and CD8+ naive. Sorted unstimulated T cells, along with proliferating T cells recovered from mixed lymphocyte reactions, underwent TCRbeta CDR3 sequencing. Fresh whole blood from approximately ten HLA-typed healthy donors was used to isolate PBMCs. The germline V gene encodes CDR1 SGHRS and CDR2 YFSETQ. The CDR3 holds 16 amino acids from the cysteine to the phenylalanine. Kept here is only the CDR3 DNA, which spans 48 bases and is read in frame from base 1. Receptor amplification or capture employed the immunoSEQ multiplex PCR assay. Around 92,000 TCR templates per sample were assayed by the deep sequencing platform. Genomic DNA extracted from sorted T cells was the material used for TCRbeta CDR3 sequencing. Under the source paper's analysis protocol: The R programming language was used for clonal analysis of the TCRbeta CDR3 data. Alloreactive CD4+ and CD8+ clones were defined by comparing unstimulated samples with post-reaction CFSE-low samples. Alloreactive CD4+ clones were assigned to regulatory or non-regulatory origin by matching sequences to sorted unstimulated Treg and non-Treg repertoires. Entries here come from immuneACCESS through TCRdb and include only in-frame sequences with V and J called. Some clones fail to appear in such tables; in the studies checked, an unresolved V gene covers under half of the shortfall, and the cause of the remainder is unknown. The D gene and trimming were derived from the DNA, and the V and J assignments and clone size from that table. The sample data list about 56,000 clones, and around 97% of these were observed just once. Approximately 0.99% of the sample is taken by the ten largest.

Rearrangement joined TRBV5-1 to TRBJ2-1, with TRBD2 matching 8 junction bases. The sequenced material came from naive CD8+ T cells sorted from blood. The sample's cell subset or site label, decoded: unstimulated naive T cells. The receptor comes from a human donor in good health. The sequence in DNA is TGCACCAGCAGCTGGACCCCAACGGGAGGGAACAATGAGCAGTTCTTC. It is translated as CTSSWTPTGGNNEQFF.